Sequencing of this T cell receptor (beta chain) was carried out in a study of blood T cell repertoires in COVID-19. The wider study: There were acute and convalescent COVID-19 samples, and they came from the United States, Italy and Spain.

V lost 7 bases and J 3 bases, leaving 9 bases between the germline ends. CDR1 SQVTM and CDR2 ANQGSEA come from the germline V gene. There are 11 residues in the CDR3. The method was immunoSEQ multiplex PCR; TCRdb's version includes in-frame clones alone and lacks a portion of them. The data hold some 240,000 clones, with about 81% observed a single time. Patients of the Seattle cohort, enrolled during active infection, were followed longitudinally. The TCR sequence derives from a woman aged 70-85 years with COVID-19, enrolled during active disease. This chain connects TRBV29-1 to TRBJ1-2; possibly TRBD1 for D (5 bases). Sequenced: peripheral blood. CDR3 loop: CSASQDYGYTF. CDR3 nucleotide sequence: TGCAGCGCCTCACAGGACTATGGCTACACCTTC.